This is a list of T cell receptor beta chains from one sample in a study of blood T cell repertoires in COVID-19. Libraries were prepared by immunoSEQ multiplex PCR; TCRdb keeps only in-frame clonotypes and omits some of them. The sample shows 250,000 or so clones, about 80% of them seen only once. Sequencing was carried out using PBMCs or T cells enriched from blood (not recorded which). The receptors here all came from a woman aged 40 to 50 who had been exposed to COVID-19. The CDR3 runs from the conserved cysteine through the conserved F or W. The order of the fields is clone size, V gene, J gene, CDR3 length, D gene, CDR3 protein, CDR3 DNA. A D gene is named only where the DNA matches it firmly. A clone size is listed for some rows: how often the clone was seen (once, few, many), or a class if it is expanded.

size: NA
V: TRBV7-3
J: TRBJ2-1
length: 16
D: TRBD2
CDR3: CASSLTPSGDYNEQFF
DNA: TGTGCCAGCAGCTTAACCCCCAGCGGGGACTACAATGAGCAGTTCTTC

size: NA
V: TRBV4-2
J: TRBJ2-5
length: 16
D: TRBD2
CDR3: CASSQVSAGGGETQYF
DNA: TGTGCCAGCAGCCAAGTGTCAGCGGGGGGTGGGGAGACCCAGTACTTC

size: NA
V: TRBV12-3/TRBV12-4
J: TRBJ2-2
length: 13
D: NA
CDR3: CASSHTWTGELFF
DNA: TGTGCCAGCAGTCACACATGGACCGGGGAGCTGTTTTTT

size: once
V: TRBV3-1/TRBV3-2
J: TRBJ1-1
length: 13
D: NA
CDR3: CASSRGMNTEAFF
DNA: TGTGCCAGCAGCCGCGGGATGAACACTGAAGCTTTCTTT

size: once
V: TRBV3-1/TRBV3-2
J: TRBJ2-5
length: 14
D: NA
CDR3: CASSHREVERAQYF
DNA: TGTGCCAGCAGCCATAGGGAGGTAGAGAGGGCCCAGTACTTC

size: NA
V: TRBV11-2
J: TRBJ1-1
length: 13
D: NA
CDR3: CASSFTGDTEAFF
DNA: TGTGCCAGCAGCTTTACGGGGGACACTGAAGCTTTCTTT

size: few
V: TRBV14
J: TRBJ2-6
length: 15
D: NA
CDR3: CASSQSGTGANVLTF
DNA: TGTGCCAGCAGCCAGAGCGGCACTGGGGCCAACGTCCTGACTTTC

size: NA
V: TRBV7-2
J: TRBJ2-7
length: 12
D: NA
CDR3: CASSRGAELQYF
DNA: TGTGCCAGCAGCCGGGGGGCGGAGTTGCAGTACTTC

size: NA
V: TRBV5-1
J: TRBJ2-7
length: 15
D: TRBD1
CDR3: CASSLGEGARNEQYF
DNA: TGCGCCAGCAGCTTGGGAGAGGGGGCGCGGAACGAGCAGTACTTC

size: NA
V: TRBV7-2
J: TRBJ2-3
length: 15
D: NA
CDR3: CASSLDLAYTDTQYF
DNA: TGTGCCAGCAGCTTAGACCTAGCATACACAGATACGCAGTATTTT

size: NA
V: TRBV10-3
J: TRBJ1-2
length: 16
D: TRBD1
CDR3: CAISESNRGALYGYTF
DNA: TGTGCCATCAGTGAGTCGAACAGGGGGGCGCTCTATGGCTACACCTTC

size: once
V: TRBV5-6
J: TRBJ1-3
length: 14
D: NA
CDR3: CASIPRGGGNTIYF
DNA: TGTGCCAGCATCCCTCGGGGAGGCGGAAACACCATATATTTT

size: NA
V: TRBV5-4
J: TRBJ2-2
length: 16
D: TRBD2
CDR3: CASSLGGGPNTGELFF
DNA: TGTGCCAGCAGCTTGGGCGGGGGACCTAACACCGGGGAGCTGTTTTTT

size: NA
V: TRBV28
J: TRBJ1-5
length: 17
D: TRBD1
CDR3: CASSSTRQGVVNQPQHF
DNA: TGTGCCAGCAGTTCTACCCGACAGGGGGTGGTCAATCAGCCCCAGCATTTT

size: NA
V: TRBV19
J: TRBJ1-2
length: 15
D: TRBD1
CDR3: CASSIGAGGNYGYTF
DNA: TGTGCCAGTAGTATAGGGGCAGGGGGCAACTATGGCTACACCTTC

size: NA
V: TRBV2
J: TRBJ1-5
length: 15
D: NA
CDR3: CASSERAGKRQPQHF
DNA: TGTGCCAGCAGTGAAAGGGCAGGGAAAAGGCAGCCCCAGCATTTT

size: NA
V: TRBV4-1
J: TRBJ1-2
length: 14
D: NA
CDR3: CASSRDRPGGGYTF
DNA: TGCGCCAGCAGCCGGGACCGCCCGGGGGGGGGCTACACCTTC

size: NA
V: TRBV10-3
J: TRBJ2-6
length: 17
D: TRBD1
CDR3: CAIRGDREYSGANVLTF
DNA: TGTGCCATCAGAGGAGACAGGGAGTACTCTGGGGCCAACGTCCTGACTTTC

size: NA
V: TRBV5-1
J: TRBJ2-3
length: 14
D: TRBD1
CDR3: CASSFGQEADTQYF
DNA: TGCGCCAGCAGCTTCGGACAGGAAGCAGATACGCAGTATTTT

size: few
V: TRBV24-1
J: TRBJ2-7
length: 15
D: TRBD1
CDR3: CATSDPGTGGGEQYF
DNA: TGTGCCACCAGTGACCCCGGGACAGGGGGGGGCGAGCAGTACTTC

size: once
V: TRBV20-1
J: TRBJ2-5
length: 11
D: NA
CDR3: CSAQSQETQYF
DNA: TGCAGTGCCCAATCCCAAGAGACCCAGTACTTC

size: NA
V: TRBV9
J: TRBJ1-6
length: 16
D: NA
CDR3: CASSVEGGGVNSPLHF
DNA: TGTGCCAGCAGCGTAGAAGGGGGGGGAGTTAATTCACCCCTCCACTTT

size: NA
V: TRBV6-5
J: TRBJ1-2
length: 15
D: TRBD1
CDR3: CASSYSPGGDYGYTF
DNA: TGTGCCAGCAGTTACTCTCCAGGGGGCGACTATGGCTACACCTTC

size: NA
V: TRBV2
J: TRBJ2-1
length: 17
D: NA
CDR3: CASSEKSGILTYNEQFF
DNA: TGTGCCAGCAGTGAAAAGTCGGGGATACTAACCTACAATGAGCAGTTCTTC

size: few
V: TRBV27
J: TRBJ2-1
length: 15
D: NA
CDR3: CASTRTGGGLNEQFF
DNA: TGTGCCAGCACAAGGACAGGAGGGGGCCTAAATGAGCAGTTCTTC

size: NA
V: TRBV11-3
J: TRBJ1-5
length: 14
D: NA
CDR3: CASNGGKHNQPQHF
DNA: TGTGCCAGCAACGGGGGGAAGCACAATCAGCCCCAGCATTTT

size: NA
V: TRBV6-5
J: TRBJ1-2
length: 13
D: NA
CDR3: CASSYYSGGGYTF
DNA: TGTGCCAGCAGTTACTACTCGGGTGGTGGCTACACCTTC

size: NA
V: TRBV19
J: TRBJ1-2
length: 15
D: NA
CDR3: CASSISGTHNYGYTF
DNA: TGTGCCAGTAGTATTTCAGGGACTCATAACTATGGCTACACCTTC

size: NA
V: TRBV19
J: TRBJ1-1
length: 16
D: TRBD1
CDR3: CASSGDRGSMNTEAFF
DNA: TGTGCCAGTAGTGGGGACAGGGGATCCATGAACACTGAAGCTTTCTTT

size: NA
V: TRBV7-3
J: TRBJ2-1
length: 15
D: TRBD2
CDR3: CASSEGLAGDNEQFF
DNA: TGTGCCAGCAGCGAGGGGCTAGCGGGGGACAATGAGCAGTTCTTC

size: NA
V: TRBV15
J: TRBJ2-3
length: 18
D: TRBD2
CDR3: CATSSSFRGGPRTDTQYF
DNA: TGTGCCACCAGCAGCTCATTTCGCGGGGGGCCCCGCACAGATACGCAGTATTTT

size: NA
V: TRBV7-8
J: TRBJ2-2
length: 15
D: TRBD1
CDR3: CASSYRDREIGELFF
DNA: TGTGCCAGCAGCTACCGGGACAGGGAAATCGGGGAGCTGTTTTTT

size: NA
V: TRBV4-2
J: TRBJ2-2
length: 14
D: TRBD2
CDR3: CASELATNTGELFF
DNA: TGTGCCAGCGAACTAGCGACGAACACCGGGGAGCTGTTTTTT

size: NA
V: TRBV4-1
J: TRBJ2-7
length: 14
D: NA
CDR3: CASSPRDTVYEQYF
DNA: TGCGCCAGCAGCCCCAGGGACACGGTCTACGAGCAGTACTTC

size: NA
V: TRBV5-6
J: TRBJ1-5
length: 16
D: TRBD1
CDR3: CASSLLGQGPNQPQHF
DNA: TGTGCCAGCAGCTTGCTCGGACAGGGCCCCAATCAGCCCCAGCATTTT

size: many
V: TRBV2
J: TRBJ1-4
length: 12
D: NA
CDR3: CASSRLWEKLFF
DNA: TGTGCCAGCAGTCGACTATGGGAAAAACTGTTTTTT

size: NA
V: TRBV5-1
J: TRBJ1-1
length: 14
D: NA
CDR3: CASSLAAVNTEAFF
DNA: TGCGCCAGCAGCTTGGCTGCGGTGAACACTGAAGCTTTCTTT

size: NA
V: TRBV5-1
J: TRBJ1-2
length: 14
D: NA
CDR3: CASSLEANSGGYTF
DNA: TGCGCCAGCAGCTTGGAAGCGAACAGCGGGGGCTACACCTTC

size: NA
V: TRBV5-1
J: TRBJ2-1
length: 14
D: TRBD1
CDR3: CASSPGQVDNEQFF
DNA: TGCGCCAGCAGCCCTGGACAGGTGGACAATGAGCAGTTCTTC

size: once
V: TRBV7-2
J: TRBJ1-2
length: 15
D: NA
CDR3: CASSLSRTGGYGYTF
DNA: TGTGCCAGCAGCTTAAGCCGGACGGGCGGGTATGGCTACACCTTC

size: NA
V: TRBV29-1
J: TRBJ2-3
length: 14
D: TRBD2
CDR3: CSSLQAGGADTQYF
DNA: TGCAGCTCTCTCCAGGCGGGGGGGGCAGATACGCAGTATTTT

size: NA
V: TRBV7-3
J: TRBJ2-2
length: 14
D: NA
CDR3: CASSLRDTTGELFF
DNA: TGTGCCAGCAGCTTAAGGGACACCACCGGGGAGCTGTTTTTT

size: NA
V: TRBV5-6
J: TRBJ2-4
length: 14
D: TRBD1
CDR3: CASSHRDRRDIQYF
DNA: TGTGCCAGCAGCCACCGGGACAGGAGGGACATTCAGTACTTC

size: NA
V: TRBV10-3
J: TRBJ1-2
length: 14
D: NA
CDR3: CAITPDSANYGYTF
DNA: TGTGCCATCACCCCCGACAGCGCTAACTATGGCTACACCTTC

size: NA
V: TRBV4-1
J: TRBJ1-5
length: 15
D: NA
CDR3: CASSQENRFNQPQHF
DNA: TGCGCCAGCAGCCAAGAAAACAGATTCAATCAGCCCCAGCATTTT

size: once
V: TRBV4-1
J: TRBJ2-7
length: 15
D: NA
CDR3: CASSQGPTGAYEQYF
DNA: TGCGCCAGCAGCCAAGGGCCGACGGGAGCCTACGAGCAGTACTTC

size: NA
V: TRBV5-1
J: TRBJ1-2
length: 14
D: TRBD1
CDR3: CASSLGQGAGGYTF
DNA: TGCGCCAGCAGCTTGGGGCAGGGGGCAGGCGGCTACACCTTC

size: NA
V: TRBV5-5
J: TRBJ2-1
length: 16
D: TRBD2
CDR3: CASSDPGLAGYGEQFF
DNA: TGTGCCAGCAGCGATCCGGGACTAGCGGGTTACGGTGAGCAGTTCTTC

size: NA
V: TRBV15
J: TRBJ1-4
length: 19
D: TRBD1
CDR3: CATSPHRGRLVPTHEKLFF
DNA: TGTGCCACCAGCCCTCACAGGGGGAGGCTAGTTCCTACTCATGAAAAACTGTTTTTT

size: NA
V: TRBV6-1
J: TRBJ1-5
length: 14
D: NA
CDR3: CASSEQVSNQPQHF
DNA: TGTGCCAGCAGTGAACAGGTTAGCAATCAGCCCCAGCATTTT

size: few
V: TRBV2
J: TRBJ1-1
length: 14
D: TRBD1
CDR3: CASSEGQGFTEAFF
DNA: TGTGCCAGCAGTGAAGGACAGGGGTTCACTGAAGCTTTCTTT

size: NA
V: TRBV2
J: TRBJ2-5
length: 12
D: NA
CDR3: CATRDNQETQYF
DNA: TGTGCCACCAGGGACAATCAAGAGACCCAGTACTTC

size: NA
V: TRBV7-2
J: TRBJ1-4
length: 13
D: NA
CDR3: CASSLGAGEKLFF
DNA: TGTGCCAGCAGCTTAGGTGCCGGGGAAAAACTGTTTTTT

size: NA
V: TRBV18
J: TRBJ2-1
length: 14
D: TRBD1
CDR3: CASSPGTGVNEQFF
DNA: TGTGCCAGCTCACCAGGGACAGGGGTCAATGAGCAGTTCTTC

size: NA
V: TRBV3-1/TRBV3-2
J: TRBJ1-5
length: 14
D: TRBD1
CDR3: CASSLQGANQPQHF
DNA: TGTGCCAGCAGCTTACAGGGGGCCAATCAGCCCCAGCATTTT